This T cell receptor (beta chain) stems from a study of human thymus T cells. General observations from the study: Within thymic and blood repertoires, V and J gene usage appeared to be biased.

Sequencing used immunoSEQ multiplex PCR; TCRdb keeps in-frame clones, though not all of them. This table has about 60,000 clones, over 85% appearing once. Finnish infants who were healthy and having corrective surgery for congenital heart defects made up the donors. Only four of the eight donors provided an approximately 0.5-1 mL blood sample. All available leukocytes, rather than a set cell count, yielded the blood DNA. As to this clone: Its target is not known.

The germline CDR1 and CDR2 sequences are SGHAT and FQNNGV. The CDR3 is 15 amino acids. The germline V and J ends were trimmed by 1 base and 4 bases, with 10 bases remaining between them. The sample comprised blood. This clonotype was obtained from a boy under three years old with a congenital heart defect but otherwise immunologically healthy. This chain joins TRBV11-2 and TRBJ2-2; D uncertain. CDR3: CASSLGSFPTGELFF. The CDR3 DNA reads TGTGCCAGCAGCTTAGGGTCTTTCCCCACCGGGGAGCTGTTTTTT.